A single sample is the source of the 8 T cell receptor beta chains below, sequenced in a study of early T cells in non-severe SARS-CoV-2 infection. In TCRdb, the 5' RACE reads were re-called with MiXCR into one record per CDR3 protein. The data contain some 60,000 distinct CDR3 sequences, almost 9.5% of them singletons. What was sequenced was whole blood. Source of these receptors: an adult who was a healthcare worker with PCR-confirmed SARS-CoV-2 infection or an uninfected control (not recorded which).

This clonotype was observed a few times. The chain employs TRBV20-1 and TRBJ2-1; 8 positions match TRBD2. The CDR3 has 15 amino acids. Trimming at V came to 4 bases and at J to 3 bases, leaving 8 bases not matched to a gene. CDR1 is DFQATT and CDR2 is SNEGSKA in the germline V gene (reference sequence). The CDR3 nucleotides read TGCAGTGCTACCCGAGGCGGGGGGCTCTACAATGAGCAGTTCTTC. This sequence encodes CSATRGGGLYNEQFF.

This clonotype has a handful of counts. CDR3 loop: CASSITGETVYGYTF. CDR3 sequence (DNA): TGTGCCAGTAGTATAACAGGGGAAACGGTCTATGGCTACACCTTC. This chain joins TRBV19 and TRBJ1-2; 7 positions agree with TRBD1. The trim removed 2 bases at V and 4 bases at J, leaving 7 bases unmatched. The V gene's germline CDR1 is LNHDA and CDR2 SQIVND (reference sequence). This CDR3 comprises 15 residues. The whole variable domain, remainder taken from reference TRBV19 and TRBJ1-2, is DGGITQSPKYLFRKEGQNVTLSCEQNLNHDAMYWYRQDPGQGLRLIYYSQIVNDFQKGDIAEGYSVSREKKESFPLTVTSAQKNPTAFYLCASSITGETVYGYTFGSGTRLTVV.

This clonotype has at least ten counts. This chain uses TRBV12-3 or TRBV12-4 with TRBJ1-4; D is undetermined. The CDR3 is 13 amino acids. Trimming cost V 2 bases and J 7 bases, with 8 bases left between them. CDR3: CASSLNPGEKLFF. Here the CDR3 DNA reads TGTGCCAGCAGTTTAAACCCTGGTGAAAAACTGTTTTTT.

This clonotype was picked up many times. V and J are TRBV3-1 and TRBJ2-1; D could derive from TRBD1 or TRBD2 (6 bases each). CDR1 and CDR2 from the germline V gene are LGHDT and YNNKEL (reference sequence). This CDR3 region has 19 residues. Trimming removed 3 bases at V and 4 bases at J, with 25 bases between. CDR3 in amino acids: CASSHGGPIGRTRYNEQFF. CDR3 nucleotides: TGTGCCAGCAGCCACGGGGGCCCCATAGGGAGGACGAGATACAATGAGCAGTTCTTC.

This clonotype showed up many times. V usage is TRBV5-1 and J usage is TRBJ1-3; D ambiguous. The CDR3 runs to 13 residues. The germline V gene encodes CDR1 SGHRS and CDR2 YFSETQ. Deletions cut 7 bases from V and 2 bases from J, with 10 bases between. In DNA, the CDR3 is TGCGCCAGCGCCGGGAGTCCTGGAAACACCATATATTTT. The encoded protein is CASAGSPGNTIYF. Full variable domain (remainder filled in from reference TRBV5-1 and TRBJ1-3): KAGVTQTPRYLIKTRGQQVTLSCSPISGHRSVSWYQQTPGQGLQFLFEYFSETQRNKGNFPGRFSGRQFSNSRSEMNVSTLELGDSALYLCASAGSPGNTIYFGEGSWLTVV.

The rearrangement links TRBV29-1 to TRBJ2-1, with D hard to call. Germline CDR1 reads SQVTM; CDR2 reads ANQGSEA. The CDR3 totals 16 residues. V dropped 0 bases and J dropped 5 bases, with 17 bases sitting between them. This CDR3 reads CSVEDYFRAGHNEQFF. DNA of the CDR3: TGCAGCGTTGAAGATTATTTTAGGGCAGGTCACAATGAGCAGTTCTTC.

This clonotype has a handful of counts. V gene TRBV2 combines with J gene TRBJ1-3; no firm D call. Germline V gene sequence: CDR1 SNHLY, CDR2 FYNNEI. The V and J ends lost 8 bases and 0 bases respectively, with 14 bases between them. CDR3 length: 15 residues. The CDR3 sequence: CASEMNPISGNTIYF. As DNA, the CDR3 is TGTGCCAGCGAAATGAATCCAATCTCTGGAAACACCATATATTTT.

This chain uses TRBV20-1 with TRBJ2-7, with 8 bases lining up with TRBD2. Looked up from germline, CDR1 is DFQATT and CDR2 is SNEGSKA (reference sequence). V shed 1 base and J 4 bases; nucleotides not matched to a gene: 15. The CDR3 sequence is 17 residues long. The DNA for the CDR3 is TGCAGTGCTAGAGCTCACTGGGGGAGCGGGGGCCGATACGAGCAGTACGTC. Its translation is CSARAHWGSGGRYEQYV.